This TCR beta chain was recovered during a study of shared clonotypes between healthy human individuals. Memory CD4+ cells were the fraction left after CD45RA+ naive selection. As concerns this clone: What it binds is not known.

Only in-frame clones appear in the TCRdb table, and some are missing; sequencing was by immunoSEQ multiplex PCR. The repertoire has a few million clones, approximately 94% of them found once; the top ten carry around 0.15%. Study-wide points: Generally, naive subsets (rather than memory subsets) showed larger estimated richness.

Germline CDR1 and CDR2: SGHNT and YYREEE (reference sequence). CDR3 size: 13 residues. Trimming cost V 5 bases and J 2 bases, with 10 bases left between them. The rearrangement uses TRBV5-4 and TRBJ2-5, with D uncertain. The sequence was collected from a man younger than 30 in good health. The sample consisted of naive CD4+ T cells sorted from blood. Regarding subset: CD45RA+ positively selected. The CDR3 here is CASRSAVQETQYF. The CDR3, as DNA: TGTGCCAGCAGGTCGGCTGTACAAGAGACCCAGTACTTC.